The 27 T cell receptor beta chains below all came from one sample that was sequenced in a study of identical twins. Each CDR3 protein is one row after TCRdb ran MiXCR on the 5' RACE reads. The repertoire has around 1.7 million distinct CDR3 sequences, around 33% of them found once; the top ten carry over 0.25%. Source material: cord blood. Source of these receptors: a newborn girl in good health.

The chain's CDR3 is CASSLDTGSYEQYF. The CDR3 nucleotides read TGTGCCAGCAGCTTAGATACAGGCTCCTACGAGCAGTACTTC. The chain couples TRBV7-9 to TRBJ2-7; weak D call: TRBD1 (5 bases). The CDR3 spans 14 residues. Trimming cost V 1 base and J 0 bases, with 7 bases left between them. The germline V gene has CDR1 SEHNR and CDR2 FQNEAQ (reference sequence).

The rearrangement links TRBV20-1 to TRBJ2-3; TRBD1 agrees at 8 bases. J gave up 0 bases and V 3 bases, and 8 bases lay outside the gene matches. This CDR3 contains 16 residues. Germline CDR1 reads DFQATT; CDR2 reads SNEGSKA (reference sequence). The CDR3 loop reads CSASPMDRASTDTQYF. In DNA, the CDR3 is TGCAGTGCTAGCCCTATGGACAGGGCTAGCACAGATACGCAGTATTTT.

About this clonotype itself: Since a much larger clone is just one base distant, this may be a read error. The genes are TRBV4-1 and TRBJ2-3; D remains unclear. The germline V gene has CDR1 MGHRA and CDR2 YSYEKL. This CDR3 has 14 amino acids. CDR3 sequence (DNA): TGCGCCAGCAGCTCCCGGTTATTCACAGATACGCTGTATTTT. As protein: CASSSRLFTDTLYF.

V is TRBV4-1 and J is TRBJ1-1; maybe TRBD1 (6 bases). The CDR3 is 17 amino acids. CDR1 and CDR2 from the germline V gene are MGHRA and YSYEKL. The germline V and J ends were trimmed by 1 base and 1 base, with 16 bases remaining between them. This CDR3 reads CASSQGRQGLRNTEAFF. Here the CDR3 DNA reads TGCGCCAGCAGCCAAGGACGTCAGGGGCTAAGGAACACTGAAGCTTTCTTT.

In its sample, this clonotype was seen a few times. CDR3 region: CASSLYRGRGYGYTF. Written as DNA, the CDR3 is TGTGCCAGCAGTTTATATCGGGGGCGCGGCTATGGCTACACCTTC. The V gene is TRBV27, the J gene TRBJ1-2; maybe TRBD1 (6 bases). Trimming took 1 base from V and 4 from J, leaving 13 bases between them. The CDR3 runs to 15 residues. CDR1 and CDR2 (germline): MNHEY, SMNVEV (reference sequence).

The chain is built from TRBV28 and TRBJ2-7; D remains ambiguous. This CDR3 has 16 residues. V lost 4 bases, J lost 3 bases, and 19 bases lay in between. Germline loops: CDR1 MDHEN, CDR2 SYDVKM. CDR3 protein: CASSYWLSPPLYEQYF. CDR3 sequence (DNA): TGTGCCAGCAGTTACTGGCTGAGTCCGCCCCTCTACGAGCAGTACTTC.

This clonotype showed up just a few times. The CDR3 DNA is TGCAGTGCTAGAGCCCGGACCCCCCCCTGGAACCACTTT. It yields the protein CSARARTPPWNHF. The V gene is TRBV20-1, the J gene TRBJ1-6; D not resolved. Germline V lookup: CDR1 DFQATT, CDR2 SNEGSKA (reference sequence). Deletions cut 1 base from V and 18 bases from J, with 19 bases between. The CDR3 has 13 amino acids.

This clonotype occurred many times. The rearrangement joins TRBV12-3 or TRBV12-4 to TRBJ2-1; D assignment may be TRBD1 or TRBD2 (5 bases each). V lost 1 base and J 6 bases, leaving 10 bases between the germline ends. The CDR3 extends over 14 amino acids. CDR3: CASSLGGEGNEQFF. As DNA, the CDR3 is TGTGCCAGCAGTTTAGGAGGGGAAGGCAATGAGCAGTTCTTC.

The gene calls are TRBV24-1 and TRBJ2-4, with TRBD2 as a possible D gene (5 bases). The CDR3 contains 15 residues. CDR1 and CDR2 (germline): KGHDR, SFDVKD. The V end was cut by 6 bases, the J end by 0 bases, with 11 bases between. The CDR3 DNA follows: TGTGCCACCAGTCCCGGACTTATAGCCAAAAACATTCAGTACTTC. It specifies CATSPGLIAKNIQYF.

The chain joins TRBV3-1 to TRBJ2-1; unclear D gene. Germline V gene lookup returns CDR1 LGHDT and CDR2 YNNKEL (reference sequence). CDR3 length: 15 amino acids. V lost 6 bases and J lost 5, with 17 bases in between. CDR3 loop: CASSRHFLGDNEQFF. DNA for the CDR3: TGTGCCAGCAGTCGACACTTCCTAGGCGACAATGAGCAGTTCTTC.

This clonotype has ten or more counts. The J gene is TRBJ2-5, the V gene TRBV5-1; possible D gene TRBD1, 5 bases. The CDR3 extends over 15 amino acids. Germline V gives CDR1 SGHRS, CDR2 YFSETQ. With 0 bases removed from V and 3 bases from J, the gap between germline ends came to 12 bases. CDR3: CASSLGPTVKETQYF. Here the CDR3 DNA reads TGCGCCAGCAGCTTGGGCCCGACAGTTAAAGAGACCCAGTACTTC.

This clonotype was recorded a few times. The rearrangement joins TRBV20-1 to TRBJ2-7; D call uncertain. Trimming pared 3 bases from V and 0 bases from J, leaving 9 bases between. This CDR3 is 13 amino acids long. Germline V gene sequence: CDR1 DFQATT, CDR2 SNEGSKA (reference sequence). CDR3 DNA sequence: TGCAGTGCTAGGGTTCAGAGCTCCTACGAGCAGTACTTC. Protein: CSARVQSSYEQYF.

The chain couples TRBV2 to TRBJ1-5, with a tentative D call TRBD1 (5 bases). Germline CDR1 reads SNHLY; CDR2 reads FYNNEI. Trimming took 0 bases from V and 0 from J, leaving 9 bases between them. The CDR3 loop spans 16 amino acids. CDR3 sequence (DNA): TGTGCCAGCAGTGAAGCCCGACAGATTAGCAATCAGCCCCAGCATTTT. This codes for CASSEARQISNQPQHF.

In this sample, this clonotype turned up once. A much more abundant neighbour one base away suggests this may be a read error. V is TRBV12-3 or TRBV12-4 and J is TRBJ2-7; D remains ambiguous. The CDR3 length is 13 residues. Trimming removed 6 bases from V and 3 bases from J, with 12 bases in between. CDR3 nucleotide sequence: TGTGCCAGCAGCCCCGTTAGTAACTACGAGCAGTACGTC. Its translation is CASSPVSNYEQYV.

This clonotype was seen only a few times. The chain joins TRBV12-3 or TRBV12-4 to TRBJ2-7; 8 nucleotides agree with TRBD2. The CDR3 extends over 17 amino acids. V trimming: 0 bases; J trimming: 5 bases; junction bases outside the gene matches: 12. CDR3 DNA: TGTGCCAGCAGTTTAGCGCTTATGGGCGGGGGGAGACACGAGCAGTACTTC. Its protein is CASSLALMGGGRHEQYF.

This chain uses TRBV2 with TRBJ2-3; 10 bases align to TRBD2. The CDR3 totals 15 residues. The J segment lost 6 bases and the V segment lost 1 base, leaving 4 bases of the junction unmatched. CDR1 SNHLY and CDR2 FYNNEI come from the germline V gene. The CDR3 sequence: CASSEERGGPDTQYF. CDR3 in DNA: TGTGCCAGCAGTGAAGAGCGGGGGGGTCCGGATACGCAGTATTTT.

This clonotype showed up just a few times. This chain connects TRBV12-3 or TRBV12-4 to TRBJ2-3, with D possibly TRBD2 on 7 matching bases. This CDR3 comprises 15 residues. Trimming shortened V by 0 bases and J by 4 bases, and 11 bases separated the two germline ends. CDR3 DNA sequence: TGTGCCAGCAGTTTAGCGGGGGGGCTCGCAGATACGCAGTATTTT. The encoded protein is CASSLAGGLADTQYF.

This clonotype was counted a single time. The V and J genes are TRBV5-5 and TRBJ2-7; D not certain. Germline V gene lookup returns CDR1 SGHKS and CDR2 YYEKEE (reference sequence). CDR3 length: 15 residues. Trimming removed 0 bases at V and 0 bases at J, with 10 bases between. The CDR3 nucleotides read TGTGCCAGCAGCTTGGTCCAAACGAGCTCCTACGAGCAGTACTTC. Protein: CASSLVQTSSYEQYF.

About this clonotype itself: With a much larger clone just one base away, this may be a read error. This rearrangement joins TRBV28 to TRBJ2-7; the D is unclear. The CDR3 has 15 residues. Germline values: CDR1 MDHEN, CDR2 SYDVKM. Trimming cost V 3 bases and J 7 bases, with 19 bases left between them. The CDR3 DNA reads TGTGCCAGCAGTTTGGTTTCGGCCGGCCATAATGAGCAGTACTTC. Its protein is CASSLVSAGHNEQYF.

This clonotype was detected only a few times. The chain employs TRBV4-2 and TRBJ1-4; a possible D gene is TRBD1 (5 bases). CDR3 length: 16 residues. From germline, CDR1 is LGHNA and CDR2 YNFKEQ. V was pared by 4 bases and J by 1 base, with 13 bases between. The CDR3: CASSPSRGGTNEKLFF. DNA of the CDR3: TGTGCCAGCAGCCCCTCGAGGGGCGGAACTAATGAAAAACTGTTTTTT.

About this clonotype itself: This CDR3 fails to terminate in the conserved phenylalanine or tryptophan, so it likely reflects a read error. The genes are TRBV10-3 and TRBJ2-7; D is ambiguous. Germline assignment: CDR1 ENHRY and CDR2 SYGVKD. V lost 5 bases and J lost 0, with 5 bases in between. This CDR3 is built from 12 residues. CDR3 in DNA: TGTGCCATCAGTTCTAGCTCCTACGAGCAGTACTCC. This translates into CAISSSSYEQYS.

This clonotype was counted only a few times. The V call is TRBV24-1, the J call TRBJ2-5, with 10 positions matching TRBD1. V gave up 4 bases and J gave up 4 bases; unmatched junction bases: 5. The CDR3 loop spans 15 amino acids. CDR1 is KGHDR, CDR2 SFDVKD, per germline. This CDR3 reads CATSENDRGRETQYF. The CDR3 nucleotides read TGTGCCACCAGTGAGAACGACAGGGGGCGAGAGACCCAGTACTTC.

This CDR3 is CASSLGEVRGRTDTQYF. The CDR3 nucleotides are TGTGCCAGCAGCTTAGGTGAGGTACGGGGCCGCACAGATACGCAGTATTTT. The genes are TRBV11-2 and TRBJ2-3; D is perhaps TRBD1 or TRBD2 (5 bases each). Trimming removed 1 base from V and 1 base from J, with 15 bases in between. Germline assignment: CDR1 SGHAT and CDR2 FQNNGV. This CDR3 comprises 17 residues.

CDR3 DNA sequence: TGTGCCAGCGAGGGCCCCCCTAGTGGTACTTATGGCTACACCTTC. It encodes CASEGPPSGTYGYTF. This sequence joins TRBV2 and TRBJ1-2; D ambiguous. The CDR3 runs to 15 residues. V was clipped by 8 bases and J by 5 bases, with 21 bases between them. CDR1 SNHLY and CDR2 FYNNEI come from the germline V gene.

The chain recombines TRBV6-1 with TRBJ1-5, with 9 positions matching TRBD1. V lost 5 bases and J lost 4; bases outside the gene matches: 6. Germline lookup yields CDR1 MNHNS and CDR2 SASEGT. The CDR3 runs to 15 residues. CDR3 sequence reads: CASSPTGGPNQPQHF. The DNA of the CDR3 is TGTGCCAGCAGTCCGACAGGGGGGCCTAATCAGCCCCAGCATTTT.

This clonotype was seen more than once but under ten times. CDR3 protein: CASSPDRGLGQPQHF. In nucleotides, the CDR3 is TGTGCCAGCAGTCCCGACAGGGGGCTTGGTCAGCCCCAGCATTTT. V is TRBV12-3 or TRBV12-4 and J is TRBJ1-5; TRBD1 agrees at 10 bases. With 5 bases clipped from V and 6 bases from J, the junction kept 7 bases outside the gene matches. CDR3 length: 15 residues.

This clonotype was counted between two and nine times. The gene calls are TRBV4-2 and TRBJ1-5, with D possibly being TRBD1 (6 bases). The germline V gene encodes CDR1 LGHNA and CDR2 YNFKEQ. V was trimmed by 1 base and J by 5 bases, leaving 9 bases between them. The CDR3 is made up of 14 amino acids. Written as DNA, the CDR3 is TGTGCCAGCAGCCAAGGGGGGGCTTATCAGCCCCAGCATTTT. Translation gives CASSQGGAYQPQHF.